This T cell receptor beta chain was recorded in a study of blood T cell repertoires in COVID-19. Trimming shortened V by 2 bases and J by 3 bases, and 5 bases separated the two germline ends. Germline V gives CDR1 GTSNPN, CDR2 SVGIG (reference sequence). The CDR3 loop spans 12 amino acids. The repertoire was sequenced with immunoSEQ multiplex PCR; TCRdb's copy has only in-frame clones and lacks some. The data show about 130,000 clones, roughly 88% seen once. This receptor was identified in a man aged 45-65 years with acute or convalescent COVID-19. The specimen was peripheral blood. The genes are TRBV30 and TRBJ1-5; D is uncertain. The CDR3 DNA follows: TGTGCCTGGAGTCCCCTCAATCAGCCCCAGCATTTT. Amino acids: CAWSPLNQPQHF. Looking up the rest from reference TRBV30 and TRBJ1-5 gives the full variable domain: SQTIHQWPATLVQPVGSPLSLECTVEGTSNPNLYWYRQAAGRGLQLLFYSVGIGQISSEVPQNLSASRPQDRQFILSSKKLLLSDSGFYLCAWSPLNQPQHFGDGTRLSIL.